One T cell receptor (beta chain) is described in this entry. This clone has a handful of counts. No cognate antigen has been identified for it. No base qualities exist here, and no much larger clone lies one base off it. CDR3 length: 14 amino acids, cysteine to phenylalanine. Of all the DNA, just the CDR3 is kept, 42 bases in frame from base 1. The germline V gene sets CDR1 to SNHLY and CDR2 to FYNNEI. V was cut back by 4 bases and J by 7 bases, leaving a gap of 13 bases between them. This entry belongs to a study of cytomegalovirus exposure and HLA in healthy donors (dated by TCRdb to about 2017). For the study in its entirety: A later analysis indicated that the 120 or so validation repertoires were generated on the platform also employed for the 700 or so repertoires of the first cohort. A separate validation cohort of more than 100 different subjects was used in addition to the roughly 640-subject first cohort. The study was designed to test whether signatures of past pathogen exposure could be identified by cataloging public T cell receptors. High-throughput TCR immunosequencing, statistical association of individual TCRs with disease status, and machine learning were combined to predict cytomegalovirus infection status. Results the study describes overall, beyond this receptor: Cytomegalovirus status was reported to be diagnosed by the classifier with high specificity and sensitivity in both the original and validation cohorts. According to the authors, the approach could potentially be generalized to other disease states and immunological phenotypes. Most TCR sequences were observed very rarely across donors, whereas some public TCRs were present in many individuals. All 120 repertoires were used to score co-occurrence in the validation cohort in a later analysis, because that analysis had no HLA typing for the cohort. A total of 150 to 200 TCR beta chains were listed by the study as associated with cytomegalovirus. A later analysis found that TCRs clustered in the first cohort also tended to co-occur in the 120 validation repertoires, with 94% of cluster scores above 0. In vitro tests confirmed that a few of the cytomegalovirus-associated TCR beta chains recognize cytomegalovirus antigens.

Separate from the roughly 660-subject first cohort, the validation cohort of about 120 subjects was the group to which the donors belonged. The library was built by means of the immunoSEQ multiplex PCR assay. The study's processing was this. A statistical classification framework was built for diagnosing cytomegalovirus status from the catalog of TCR beta chain sequences. TCRdb mirrors the immuneACCESS table, restricted to in-frame sequences. Some clones are absent from its copies; in checked studies, under half trace to an unresolved V gene, and the reason for the others is unknown. V and J calls and clone size come straight from that table; D and trimming were deduced from the DNA. Here the sample has around 190,000 clones; 85% occur a single time. Of the sample, roughly 15% is held by the ten largest clones.

Sequencing used PBMCs. The receptor was derived from a man aged 18 to 30 in good health and CMV-seropositive. The rearranged chain carries TRBV2 and TRBJ2-2; TRBD1 is possibly the D segment (6 matching bases). The CDR3 protein sequence reads: CASSGTALGGELFF. Read as DNA, the sequence is TGTGCCAGCAGTGGGACAGCACTGGGCGGGGAGCTGTTTTTT.